This T cell receptor beta chain derives from a study of T-cell reconstitution after alpha-beta-depleted transplantation in children. A library of TCRbeta sequences, prepared with unique molecular identifiers, was generated. Via MiXCR, TCRdb re-called the PCR reads, giving one row per CDR3 protein. This table has around 960,000 distinct CDR3 sequences, 25% to 35% appearing once. This CDR3 is built from 14 residues. Trimming left V 5 bases short and J 4 bases short, with 11 bases between. Germline-derived CDR1 and CDR2 are MGHDK and SYGVNS. The chain has TRBV25-1 and TRBJ2-2; no reliable D call. The sequencing here drew on PBMCs, mostly from graft donor cells, taken 360 days after TCRalphabeta/CD19-depleted stem cell transplant. The receptor was derived from a boy under two years old who had a stem cell transplant for SCID, so the T cells may come from the graft donor. CDR3 bases: TGTGCCAGCAGTCCCTCATTAAGCACCGGGGAGCTGTTTTTT. Its protein product is CASSPSLSTGELFF. Supplemented by reference TRBV25-1 and TRBJ2-2, the full variable domain reads EADIYQTPRYLVIGTGKKITLECSQTMGHDKMYWYQQDPGMELHLIHYSYGVNSTEKGDLSSESTVSRIRTEHFPLTLESARPSHTSQYLCASSPSLSTGELFFGEGSRLTVL.